The clone carrying this TCR beta chain has a handful of counts. Its antigen is unidentified. These data originate in a study of molecular identifiers for immune sequencing clone quantification. General study points: Jurkat TCR RNA spiked in from one cell reportedly remained identifiable amid about a million naive cells.

The germline V gene has CDR1 SNHLY and CDR2 FYNNEI. CDR3 length: 14 residues. The ends were cut back, 7 bases at V and 4 bases at J, with 15 bases in the middle. Preparation methods for the bulk TCR libraries were those previously described, with listed TCR primers. Each CDR3 protein gets one entry after TCRdb re-called the PCR reads with MiXCR. The sample has about 510,000 distinct CDR3 sequences; about 20% are singletons. Naive CD8 library inputs spanned roughly 17,000 to 1,100,000 sorted cells and 10%, 30% or 50% RNA. Using a CD8+CD4-CCR7+CD45RA+ phenotype, naive CD8 T cells were sorted. This clonotype was sampled from a human donor in good health. Some libraries in this study had Jurkat cell RNA spiked in. The J gene is TRBJ2-3, the V gene TRBV2, with D possibly being TRBD2 (6 bases). Sequencing input: naive CD8+ T cells from blood, with Jurkat cell RNA spiked in. Subset given: FACS-sorted CD8+CD4-CCR7+CD45RA+ naive T cells. As DNA, the CDR3 is TGTGCCAGCACTTCTGGACCGGGGGCAGATACGCAGTATTTT. Protein product: CASTSGPGADTQYF.